What follows is one T cell receptor beta chain and its context. These data are taken from a study of blood T cell repertoires in COVID-19. Study-wide context: Italy, Spain and the United States were the sources of the convalescent and acute COVID-19 samples. In each case, the material was cDNA or gDNA derived from T cells, B-cell-depleted T cells, or PBMCs.

As processed by the authors: Quantification of nucleated cells was approximated via reference gene primer amplification. Repertoires were generated with immunoSEQ multiplex PCR, while TCRdb's copy carries only in-frame clones and drops some. The V and J calls and clone size are taken from that table; D and trimming were inferred from the DNA. The sample yields fewer than 200,000 clones, around nine tenths seen once. V trimming: 4 bases; J trimming: 3 bases; junction bases outside the gene matches: 2. Germline lookup yields CDR1 SGHTA and CDR2 FQGNSA. The CDR3 length is 13 residues. Material for sequencing was peripheral blood. This receptor was taken from a woman aged 18 to 35 who had recovered from COVID-19. V is TRBV7-2 and J is TRBJ1-1, with 7 bases that match TRBD1. CDR3 residues: CASSSQGYTEAFF. CDR3 coding DNA: TGTGCCAGCAGCTCACAGGGGTACACTGAAGCTTTCTTT.